The 12 T cell receptor beta chains presented below share a single source sample, sequenced in a study of cytomegalovirus exposure and HLA in healthy donors. Both 60 Vbeta primers and 13 Jbeta primers went into the PCR. Profiling relied on immunoSEQ multiplex PCR, and the TCRdb table lists in-frame clones only, not all of them. Of approximately 150,000 clones listed, approximately 84% are singletons. Sequencing was done on a sample of PBMCs. Receptors were obtained from a man aged 50 to 60 in good health and CMV-seropositive.

The chain uses TRBV13 and TRBJ2-3, with D possibly TRBD2 on 5 matching bases. This CDR3 contains 13 residues. The V and J ends lost 5 bases and 5 bases respectively, with 11 bases between them. Germline loops: CDR1 PRHDT, CDR2 FYEKMQ (reference sequence). CDR3 DNA: TGTGCCAGCAGCATCACTAGACAAGATACGCAGTATTTT. Translation: CASSITRQDTQYF.

The chain carries TRBV16 and TRBJ2-5, with D possibly TRBD1 on 5 matching bases. The V gene lost 4 bases and the J gene lost 5 bases, with 14 bases spanning the gap. In germline, CDR1 is KGHSY, CDR2 FQNENV. The CDR3 totals 14 residues. The CDR3 DNA is TGTGCCAGCAGCCCCTCGACAGTTTCGGAGACCCAGTACTTC. Translated, it gives CASSPSTVSETQYF.

The chain employs TRBV19 and TRBJ2-3; D might be TRBD1 (5 bases). CDR3 length: 16 residues. Germline V lookup: CDR1 LNHDA, CDR2 SQIVND (reference sequence). The germline V and J ends were trimmed by 1 base and 0 bases, with 11 bases remaining between them. The CDR3 spells CASSIGRGWSTDTQYF. The CDR3 DNA reads as TGTGCCAGTAGTATAGGAAGGGGCTGGAGCACAGATACGCAGTATTTT.

The chain combines TRBV27 with TRBJ2-1; 10 bases align to TRBD2. The CDR3 runs 14 residues. V trimming: 6 bases; J trimming: 10 bases; junction bases outside the gene matches: 9. The V gene's germline CDR1 is MNHEY and CDR2 SMNVEV (reference sequence). In nucleotides, the CDR3 is TGTGCCAGCAGAGAGCGGGGGGGCCTTGGGGAGCAGTTCTTC. Its protein product is CASRERGGLGEQFF.

The CDR3 DNA follows: TGTGCCAGCTCAGGCTACAGGAATACTAACTATGGCTACACCTTC. Its translation: CASSGYRNTNYGYTF. V and J are TRBV18 and TRBJ1-2, with a possible D match to TRBD1 (5 bases). In germline, CDR1 is KGHSH, CDR2 LQKENI. The germline V and J ends were trimmed by 5 bases and 0 bases, with 13 bases remaining between them. This CDR3 is built from 15 residues. Supplemented by reference TRBV18 and TRBJ1-2, the full variable domain reads NAGVMQNPRHLVRRRGQEARLRCSPMKGHSHVYWYRQLPEEGLKFMVYLQKENIIDESGMPKERFSAEFPKEGPSILRIQQVVRGDSAAYFCASSGYRNTNYGYTFGSGTRLTVV.

The chain recombines TRBV6-5 with TRBJ2-7; TRBD1 matches at 7 bases. This CDR3 has 15 residues. With 0 bases clipped from V and 3 bases from J, the junction kept 5 bases outside the gene matches. The germline CDR1 and CDR2 sequences are MNHEY and SVGAGI. Written as DNA, the CDR3 is TGTGCCAGCAGTTACTCGCTACAGGGGATCTACGAGCAGTACTTC. Translation: CASSYSLQGIYEQYF.

The chain combines TRBV5-6 with TRBJ2-4, with no clear D. The germline CDR1 and CDR2 sequences are SGHDT and YYEEEE. Trimming removed 0 bases from V and 0 bases from J, with 4 bases in between. The CDR3 runs to 14 residues. This CDR3 reads CASSLGGAKNIQYF. CDR3 nucleotide sequence: TGTGCCAGCAGCTTGGGAGGAGCCAAAAACATTCAGTACTTC.

The rearrangement links TRBV4-1 to TRBJ2-5; TRBD2 agrees at 10 bases. The CDR3 is 17 amino acids. J gave up 2 bases and V 0 bases, and 6 bases lay outside the gene matches. Germline V gives CDR1 MGHRA, CDR2 YSYEKL. The CDR3: CASSQDRGSGGQETQYF. CDR3 sequence (DNA): TGCGCCAGCAGCCAAGATCGGGGTAGCGGGGGGCAAGAGACCCAGTACTTC.

The chain recombines TRBV5-6 with TRBJ2-5; no clear D. The CDR3 extends over 11 amino acids. Trimming stripped 0 bases from V and 5 bases from J, with 2 bases between. Per germline, CDR1 SGHDT and CDR2 YYEEEE. CDR3: CASSLAETQYF. The CDR3 DNA reads TGTGCCAGCAGCTTGGCGGAGACCCAGTACTTC.

The chain has TRBV5-1 and TRBJ1-1; D unclear. The CDR3 is 14 residues long. Trimming took 0 bases from V and 3 from J, leaving 9 bases between them. Germline V gene lookup returns CDR1 SGHRS and CDR2 YFSETQ. The CDR3 DNA follows: TGCGCCAGCAGCTTGGCGGGAATGGACACTGAAGCTTTCTTT. It encodes CASSLAGMDTEAFF.

The CDR3 sequence: CASSDGLGPGDSPLHF. In nucleotides, the CDR3 is TGTGCCAGCAGTGACGGATTGGGCCCAGGGGATTCACCCCTCCACTTT. This chain joins TRBV6-1 and TRBJ1-6; TRBD1 is a possible D gene (6 bases). V lost 3 bases to trimming and J lost 8 bases, with 17 bases between them. Germline V gene lookup returns CDR1 MNHNS and CDR2 SASEGT. CDR3 size: 16 residues.

The chain uses TRBV10-3 and TRBJ2-1; 8 bases line up with TRBD2. V lost 5 bases to trimming and J lost 7 bases; unmatched junction nucleotides: 7. This CDR3 spans 14 amino acids. CDR1 is ENHRY, CDR2 SYGVKD, per germline. The CDR3 nucleotides are TGTGCCATCAGTTCCAGCGGGAGCGGGAATGAGCAGTTCTTC. As protein: CAISSSGSGNEQFF.